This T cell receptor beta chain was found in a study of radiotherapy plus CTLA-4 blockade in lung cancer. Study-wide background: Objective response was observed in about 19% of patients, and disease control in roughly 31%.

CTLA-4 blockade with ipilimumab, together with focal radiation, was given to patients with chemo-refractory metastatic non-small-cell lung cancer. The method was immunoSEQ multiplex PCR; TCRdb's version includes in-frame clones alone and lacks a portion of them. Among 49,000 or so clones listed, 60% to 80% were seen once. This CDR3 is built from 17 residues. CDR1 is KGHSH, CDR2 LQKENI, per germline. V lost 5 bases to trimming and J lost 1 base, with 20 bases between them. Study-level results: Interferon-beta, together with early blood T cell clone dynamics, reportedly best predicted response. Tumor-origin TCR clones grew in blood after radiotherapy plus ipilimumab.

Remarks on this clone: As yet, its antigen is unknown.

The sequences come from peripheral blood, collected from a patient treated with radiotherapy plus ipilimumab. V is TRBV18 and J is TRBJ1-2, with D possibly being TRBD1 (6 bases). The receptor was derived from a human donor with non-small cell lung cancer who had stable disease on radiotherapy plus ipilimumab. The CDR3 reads CASSSAVQGNFNYGYTF. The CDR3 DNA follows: TGTGCCAGCTCATCCGCGGTACAGGGCAATTTTAACTATGGCTACACCTTC. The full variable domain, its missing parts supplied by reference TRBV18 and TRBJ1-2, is NAGVMQNPRHLVRRRGQEARLRCSPMKGHSHVYWYRQLPEEGLKFMVYLQKENIIDESGMPKERFSAEFPKEGPSILRIQQVVRGDSAAYFCASSSAVQGNFNYGYTFGSGTRLTVV.